This entry concerns a single T cell receptor beta chain. This entry belongs to a study of blood T cell repertoires in COVID-19. Study details: Donors in the United States, Italy and Spain gave samples during acute or convalescent COVID-19. PBMCs, B-cell-depleted T cells, or T cells were the source of the cDNA or gDNA that made up the material.

The method was immunoSEQ multiplex PCR; TCRdb's version includes in-frame clones alone and lacks a portion of them. Counted here are over 150,000 clones, roughly 85% occurring once; the ten biggest clones make up 5% to 7.5%. Either two negative PCRs, clearance, or symptom resolution qualified Cohort 3 donors as recovered. Trimming left V 0 bases short and J 0 bases short, with 14 bases between. The germline gives CDR1 SEHNR, CDR2 FQNEAQ (reference sequence). The CDR3 has 17 residues. Sequenced sample: PBMCs or T cells enriched from blood (not recorded which). This chain joins TRBV7-9 and TRBJ1-2; weak D call: TRBD1 (6 bases). The TCR comes from a man aged 40-55 years who had recovered from COVID-19. The CDR3 DNA reads TGTGCCAGCAGCTTAGCGAGCGAGCAGGGGACTAACTATGGCTACACCTTC. Translated: CASSLASEQGTNYGYTF.